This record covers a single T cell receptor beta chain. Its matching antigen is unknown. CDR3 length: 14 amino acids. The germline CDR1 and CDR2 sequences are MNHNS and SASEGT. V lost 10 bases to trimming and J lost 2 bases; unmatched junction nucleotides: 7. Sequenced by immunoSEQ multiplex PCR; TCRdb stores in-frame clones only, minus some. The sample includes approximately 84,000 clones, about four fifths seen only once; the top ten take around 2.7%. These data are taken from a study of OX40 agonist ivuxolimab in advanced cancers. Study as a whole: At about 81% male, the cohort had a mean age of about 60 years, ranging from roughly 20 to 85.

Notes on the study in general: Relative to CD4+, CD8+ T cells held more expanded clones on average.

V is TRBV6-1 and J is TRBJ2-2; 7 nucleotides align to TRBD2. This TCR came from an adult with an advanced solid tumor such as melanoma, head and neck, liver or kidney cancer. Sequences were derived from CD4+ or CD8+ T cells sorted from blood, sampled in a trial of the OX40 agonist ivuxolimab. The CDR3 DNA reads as TGTGCCACCTTGGGGGAGGGAAACACCGGGGAGCTGTTTTTT. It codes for CATLGEGNTGELFF.